A single sample is the source of the 10 T cell receptor beta chains below, sequenced in a study of vaccination and CD4 T cells after COVID-19. These receptors' targets are unknown. Time point in this sample: late sampling 161 to 241 days after vaccination in a few convalescent patients. Treatment here: roughly 10-day PBMC culture with coronavirus spike peptide pools or control peptides (ViraFEST assay). The Oncomine TCR Beta short-read assay was applied to DNA of cultured CD4+ T cells. TCRdb redid the calling of the PCR reads with MiXCR, one entry per CDR3 protein. The sample consists of approximately 22,000 distinct CDR3 sequences, roughly 45% of them appearing once. Sequences were derived from CD4+ T cells from blood, cultured in vitro, sampled about 7 months after SARS-CoV-2 vaccination. The receptors originated from a human donor who had recovered from COVID-19.

The chain joins TRBV15 to TRBJ2-5; D gene ambiguous. This CDR3 comprises 15 residues. V was trimmed by 1 base and J by 2 bases, leaving 11 bases between them. CDR1 is LNHNV, CDR2 YYDKDF, per germline (reference sequence). The CDR3 DNA reads TGTGCCACCAGCAGAGTAACACGACCACAAGAGACCCAGTACTTC. Protein sequence: CATSRVTRPQETQYF.

This clonotype was counted between two and nine times. The CDR3 loop reads CSAPGQGSVGEQFF. Written as DNA, the CDR3 is TGCAGTGCTCCGGGACAGGGGAGCGTGGGTGAGCAGTTCTTC. The J gene is TRBJ2-1, the V gene TRBV20-1, with 10 bases that match TRBD1. This CDR3 has 14 amino acids. Per germline, CDR1 DFQATT and CDR2 SNEGSKA (reference sequence). The trim removed 5 bases at V and 9 bases at J, leaving 10 bases unmatched.

The chain joins TRBV7-3 to TRBJ2-7; D is tentatively TRBD1 or TRBD2 (5 bases each). V shed 2 bases and J shed 4 bases, with 12 bases lying between them. Germline V gene data show CDR1 as SGHTA and CDR2 as FQGTGA. The CDR3 extends over 14 amino acids. CDR3 nucleotides: TGTGCCAGCAGCTTAGGTCTGGGACCTTACGAGCAGTACTTC. Amino acid sequence: CASSLGLGPYEQYF.

The gene calls are TRBV5-4 and TRBJ2-5; D unclear. Germline CDR1 and CDR2: SGHNT and YYREEE (reference sequence). The V end was cut by 2 bases, the J end by 3 bases, with 8 bases between. CDR3 length: 13 residues. The CDR3 DNA follows: TGTGCCAGCAGCTTAGACTCTGAAGAGACCCAGTACTTC. It translates to CASSLDSEETQYF.

V is TRBV5-4 and J is TRBJ2-5; TRBD1 is a possible D gene (6 bases). Germline V gene sequence: CDR1 SGHNT, CDR2 YYREEE (reference sequence). V lost 4 bases to trimming and J lost 2 bases, with 12 bases between them. This CDR3 region has 14 residues. The CDR3 DNA reads as TGTGCCAGCAGCGCCCAGGGGAGACAAGAGACCCAGTACTTC. Encoded protein: CASSAQGRQETQYF. The variable domain in full, with the rest retrieved from reference TRBV5-4 and TRBJ2-5, is ETGVTQSPTHLIKTRGQQVTLRCSSQSGHNTVSWYQQALGQGPQFIFQYYREEENGRGNFPPRFSGLQFPNYSSELNVNALELDDSALYLCASSAQGRQETQYFGPGTRLLVL.

The rearrangement links TRBV6-1 to TRBJ2-5; no firm D call. The V and J ends lost 8 bases and 2 bases respectively, with 9 bases between them. Germline-derived CDR1 and CDR2 are MNHNS and SASEGT. The CDR3 totals 12 residues. As DNA, the CDR3 is TGTGCCAGCGGGCAGAGACAAGAGACCCAGTACTTC. It translates to CASGQRQETQYF.

This clonotype was seen a handful of times. The CDR3 loop is CASSRSLDNSPLHF. The DNA for the CDR3 is TGTGCCAGCAGCCGTAGTCTGGATAATTCACCCCTCCACTTT. The chain joins TRBV4-2 to TRBJ1-6; D ambiguous. The CDR3 consists of 14 residues. Trimming removed 4 bases from V and 5 bases from J, with 9 bases in between. Germline V lookup: CDR1 LGHNA, CDR2 YNFKEQ.

As concerns this clonotype: Given a much more abundant clone one base away, this may be a read error. The V and J genes are TRBV10-2 and TRBJ2-3; a possible D gene is TRBD1 (5 bases). Looked up from germline, CDR1 is WSHSY and CDR2 is SAAADI. V lost 8 bases and J 2 bases, leaving 5 bases between the germline ends. This CDR3 has 11 residues. This CDR3 is CASGHTDTQYF. In nucleotides, the CDR3 is TGCGCCAGCGGACACACAGATACGCAGTATTTT.

The table lists this clonotype with a count of one. V gene TRBV5-1 combines with J gene TRBJ2-5, with D possibly matching TRBD1 (7 bases). Trimming removed 0 bases at V and 1 base at J, with 13 bases between. Germline-derived CDR1 and CDR2 are SGHRS and YFSETQ. The CDR3 consists of 16 residues. CDR3 sequence reads: CASSLVAAGGQETQYF. DNA of the CDR3: TGCGCCAGCAGCTTGGTAGCGGCAGGGGGCCAAGAGACCCAGTACTTC.

V is TRBV10-2 and J is TRBJ2-7; 10 nucleotides agree with TRBD1. The CDR3 totals 15 residues. Germline trimming cut 4 bases from V and 3 bases from J; bases unmatched to any gene: 6. CDR1 and CDR2 (germline): WSHSY, SAAADI. CDR3 residues: CASSASGTGDYEQYF. DNA for the CDR3: TGCGCCAGCAGTGCATCCGGGACAGGGGACTACGAGCAGTACTTC.